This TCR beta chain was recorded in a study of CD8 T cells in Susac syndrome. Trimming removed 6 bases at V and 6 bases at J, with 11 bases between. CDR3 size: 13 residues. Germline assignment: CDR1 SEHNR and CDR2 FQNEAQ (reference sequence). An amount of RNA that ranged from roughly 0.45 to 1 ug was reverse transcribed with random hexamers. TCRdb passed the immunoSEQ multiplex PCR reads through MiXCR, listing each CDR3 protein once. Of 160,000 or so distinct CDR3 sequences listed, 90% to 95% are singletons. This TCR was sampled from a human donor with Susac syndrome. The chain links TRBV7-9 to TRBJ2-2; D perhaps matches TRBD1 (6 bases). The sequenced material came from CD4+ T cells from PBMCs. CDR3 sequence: CASSRDKAGELFF. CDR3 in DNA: TGTGCCAGCAGTCGGGACAAAGCCGGGGAGCTGTTTTTT. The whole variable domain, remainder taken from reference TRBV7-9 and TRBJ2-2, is DTGVSQNPRHKITKRGQNVTFRCDPISEHNRLYWYRQTLGQGPEFLTYFQNEAQLEKSRLLSDRFSAERPKGSFSTLEIQRTEQGDSAMYLCASSRDKAGELFFGEGSRLTVL.